The rows below give T cell receptor beta chains drawn from one sample of a study of blood T cells in healthy people across ages. TCRdb re-called the 5' RACE reads with MiXCR, one entry per CDR3 protein. The data hold around 500,000 distinct CDR3 sequences, with 47% observed a single time. Sequencing was carried out using blood. These TCRs come from a man older than 75 in good health. Both conserved end residues are part of each CDR3. Fields, in order: CDR3 length, clone size, J gene, D gene, V gene, CDR3 DNA, CDR3 protein. The D gene is left open where the match is weak. Clone size, where shown, is once, few, many, or a class for clones that have expanded.

>12|few|TRBJ1-1|NA|TRBV20-1
TGCAGTGCTAGAGTCGGCGGCACTGAAGCTTTCTTT
CSARVGGTEAFF
>13|NA|TRBJ1-4|NA|TRBV29-1
TGCAGCGTATCCCCACGGGGCGGTGAAAAACTGTTTTTT
CSVSPRGGEKLFF
>13|few|TRBJ2-1|NA|TRBV30
TGTGCCTGGAGTGGAGACAGGAGGGGTGAGCAGTTCTTC
CAWSGDRRGEQFF
>13|NA|TRBJ2-7|NA|TRBV29-1
TGCAGCGCTACTACACCTCTTACCGACGAGCAGTACTTC
CSATTPLTDEQYF
>14|NA|TRBJ2-1|TRBD2|TRBV30
TGTGCCTGGGTAGCGGGGCGATACTCCAATGAGCAGTTCTTC
CAWVAGRYSNEQFF
>15|many|TRBJ1-5|TRBD1|TRBV6-6
TGTGCCAGCAGAACGACAGGGGTAAACAATCAGCCCCAGCATTTT
CASRTTGVNNQPQHF
>15|few|TRBJ2-7|NA|TRBV2
TGTGCCAGCAGCCCAAGGGCGGGAAGACCCTACGAGCAGTACTTC
CASSPRAGRPYEQYF
>13|few|TRBJ2-7|NA|TRBV20-1
TGCAGTGCTAGAGATGAGGGGGGTTACGAGCAGTACTTC
CSARDEGGYEQYF
>15|once|TRBJ1-5|TRBD1|TRBV20-1
TGCAGTGCTAGGACAGGGCGCCAACCCAATCAGCCCCAGCATTTT
CSARTGRQPNQPQHF
>16|NA|TRBJ1-1|TRBD1|TRBV6-6
TGTGCCAGCAGTTACTCAGGGCAGGGGGCGAACACTGAAGCTTTCTTT
CASSYSGQGANTEAFF
>13|many|TRBJ2-7|NA|TRBV6-5
TGTGCCAGCAGGCGCGGGGCAGGGGACGAGCAGTACTTC
CASRRGAGDEQYF
>14|NA|TRBJ1-2|NA|TRBV29-1
TGCAGCGTTGAATCCCAGAAGACTAACTATGGCTACACCTTC
CSVESQKTNYGYTF
>15|NA|TRBJ2-1|TRBD2|TRBV20-1
TGCAGTGCTCCCGGAGCGGGAGCCTCCTACAATGAGCAGTTCTTC
CSAPGAGASYNEQFF
>13|once|TRBJ1-2|TRBD1|TRBV7-3
TGTGCCAGCAGCTCGGACAGGGGGCGAGGCTACACCTTC
CASSSDRGRGYTF
>15|once|TRBJ2-1|TRBD1|TRBV5-1
TGCGCCAGCAGCTTAACAGGGGATACCTACAATGAGCAGTTCTTC
CASSLTGDTYNEQFF
>14|NA|TRBJ2-7|TRBD1|TRBV12-3/TRBV12-4
TGTGCCAGCAGTTGGGGGACAGAGGCTACCGAGCAGTACTTC
CASSWGTEATEQYF
>14|few|TRBJ2-7|NA|TRBV2
TGTGCCAGCAGTAGCAAAGGACAGCCCTACGAGCAGTACTTC
CASSSKGQPYEQYF
>14|few|TRBJ2-7|NA|TRBV7-9
TGTGCCAGCAGCCGACACTCGGAGCGCTACGAGCAGTACTTC
CASSRHSERYEQYF
>16|NA|TRBJ2-7|TRBD2|TRBV6-2/TRBV6-3
TGTGCCAGCAGTTCCCCCCGGGGGAGGGAAAGGAACGAGCAGTACTTC
CASSSPRGRERNEQYF
>16|NA|TRBJ1-5|NA|TRBV20-1
TGCAGTGCTAGAGATCGGGTCGCGTATAGCAATCAGCCCCAGCATTTT
CSARDRVAYSNQPQHF
>15|many|TRBJ1-5|TRBD1|TRBV6-5
TGTGCCAGCAGTCTCGGTTTGGGGACAGGTCAGCCCCAGCATTTT
CASSLGLGTGQPQHF
>14|NA|TRBJ2-5|TRBD1|TRBV20-1
TGCAGTGCTAGACCAGGGGGCGCGTGGAGGGAGCAGTACTTC
CSARPGGAWREQYF
>15|few|TRBJ2-3|NA|TRBV7-2
TGTGCCAGCAGCCAGACCATGGGCGGGGAAGATACGCAGTATTTT
CASSQTMGGEDTQYF
>14|few|TRBJ1-2|TRBD1|TRBV5-1
TGCGCCAGCAGCTCCCCGGGACAGCTCTATGGCTACACCTTC
CASSSPGQLYGYTF
>12|few|TRBJ1-4|NA|TRBV29-1
TGCAGCGTTGCGGACATTAATGAAAAACTGTTTTTT
CSVADINEKLFF
>13|few|TRBJ2-1|NA|TRBV18
TGTGCCAGCTCCCACGGGGGTTTCGATGAGCAGTTCTTC
CASSHGGFDEQFF
>14|NA|TRBJ1-5|NA|TRBV7-2
TGTGCCAGCAGCCTATTCACAGGGAGGGGACCCCAGCATTTT
CASSLFTGRGPQHF
>14|NA|TRBJ2-7|NA|TRBV6-5
TGTGCCAGCAGCCGGGGGCAGGGTGGCCACGAGCAGTACTTC
CASSRGQGGHEQYF
>16|NA|TRBJ2-1|NA|TRBV11-2
TGTGCCAGCAGCCCCCTCGCAGCGCAACGCTCGGGGGAGCAGTTCTTC
CASSPLAAQRSGEQFF
>15|NA|TRBJ2-5|TRBD1|TRBV7-2
TGTGCCAGCAGCTCGGGACAGGGGGCTACGGAGACCCAGTACTTC
CASSSGQGATETQYF
>15|NA|TRBJ2-1|NA|TRBV20-1
TGCAGTGCTAGGGGGGGTCCCGCCCGTGGGGGTGAGCAGTTCTTC
CSARGGPARGGEQFF
>13|NA|TRBJ1-2|TRBD1|TRBV5-4
TGTGCCAGCAGCACCGACAGGGTCGGTGGCTACACCTTC
CASSTDRVGGYTF
>14|NA|TRBJ2-1|NA|TRBV12-3/TRBV12-4
TGTGCCAGCAGTTTGGGGGATGTCGGAGAGACCCAGTTCTTC
CASSLGDVGETQFF
>13|NA|TRBJ2-5|NA|TRBV12-3/TRBV12-4
TGTGCCAGCAGTTTAGCGGCTAGGGAGACCCAGTACTTC
CASSLAARETQYF
>15|NA|TRBJ2-3|TRBD2|TRBV20-1
TGCAGTGCTAGAGATTCGGGACTAGTCACAGATACGCAGTATTTT
CSARDSGLVTDTQYF
>14|few|TRBJ1-2|NA|TRBV20-1
TGCAGTGCTAGAGATCCCCGGGGCGGCTATGGCTACACCTTC
CSARDPRGGYGYTF
>13|NA|TRBJ1-2|NA|TRBV4-3
TGCGCCAGCAGCCAGGAATGGGGATATGGCTACACCTTC
CASSQEWGYGYTF
>14|NA|TRBJ2-7|NA|TRBV6-5
TGTGCCAGCAGTTACTGGGGGCGTGACAATGGGCAGTACTTC
CASSYWGRDNGQYF